This T cell receptor (beta chain) was found in a study of STAT5B mutations in CD4+ large granular lymphocyte leukemia. Study results and caveats: Patient CD4-sorted repertoires looked more clonal than healthy CD4+ repertoires, even without putative leukemic clones. Top patient clones used TRBV06 genes more often: 8/27 versus 2/35 in controls.

Method: immunoSEQ multiplex PCR; TCRdb's copy keeps in-frame clones and lacks some. In the table there are under 55,000 clones, about 86% of which are singletons. About this clone: Its antigen is currently unknown.

Germline V lookup: CDR1 SNHLY, CDR2 FYNNEI. The CDR3 extends over 12 amino acids. V dropped 6 bases and J dropped 6 bases, with 11 bases sitting between them. The sequence was obtained from a human donor in good health. This rearrangement joins TRBV2 to TRBJ1-2; D call uncertain. The sequencing sample was made of CD4+ T cells from blood buffy coats. CDR3 region: CASRRDPDGYTF. CDR3 in DNA: TGTGCCAGCAGGAGGGATCCTGATGGCTACACCTTC.